Each of the 17 T cell receptor beta chains below was sequenced from the same sample in a study of blood T cell repertoires in COVID-19. Repertoires were generated with immunoSEQ multiplex PCR, while TCRdb's copy carries only in-frame clones and drops some. The table records roughly 250,000 clones, around 82% of them present only once. Sequences were obtained from peripheral blood. Receptors originate from a woman older than 75 with active or convalescent COVID-19.

This clone was picked up a small number of times. The V call is TRBV28, the J call TRBJ1-4; 9 bases are shared with TRBD1. The V gene's germline CDR1 is MDHEN and CDR2 SYDVKM. The CDR3 has 15 residues. Trimming cost V 7 bases and J 6 bases; bases outside gene matches: 9. CDR3 nucleotides: TGTGCCAGCAACCGACCGGGACAGGGAGATGAAAAACTGTTTTTT. Protein: CASNRPGQGDEKLFF.

J is TRBJ1-1 and V is TRBV30; 7 nucleotides agree with TRBD1. Germline-derived CDR1 and CDR2 are GTSNPN and SVGIG (reference sequence). The length of the CDR3 is 13 residues. Trimming took 2 bases from V and 3 from J; bases not matched to a gene: 3. Here the CDR3 DNA reads TGTGCCTGGAGTACGGGACAGTACACTGAAGCTTTCTTT. It specifies CAWSTGQYTEAFF.

The rearrangement links TRBV4-1 to TRBJ1-4; possible D gene TRBD1, 6 bases. V was trimmed by 1 base and J by 2 bases, leaving 17 bases between them. The CDR3 spans 18 residues. The germline V gene encodes CDR1 MGHRA and CDR2 YSYEKL. This chain's CDR3 is CASSQAKGRGSTNEKLFF. The CDR3 DNA is TGCGCCAGCAGCCAAGCTAAGGGGAGGGGGTCGACTAATGAAAAACTGTTTTTT.

The CDR3 DNA is TGCGCCAGCACAGAACCCCAAGAGACCCAGTACTTC. Its translation is CASTEPQETQYF. The chain has TRBV5-1 and TRBJ2-5; no reliable D call. With 6 bases removed from V and 1 base from J, the gap between germline ends came to 7 bases. CDR3 length equals 12 residues. Germline V gene sequence: CDR1 SGHRS, CDR2 YFSETQ.

The chain carries TRBV10-1 and TRBJ1-2, with D tentatively TRBD1 (6 bases). V lost 3 bases and J lost 3, with 8 bases in between. This CDR3 spans 13 amino acids. From germline, CDR1 is WNHNN and CDR2 SYGVQD (reference sequence). CDR3 nucleotide sequence: TGCGCCAGCAGTGAACAGGGATACTATGGCTACACCTTC. Protein sequence: CASSEQGYYGYTF.

The chain links TRBV7-6 to TRBJ2-2; TRBD1 matches at 8 bases. Per the germline V gene, CDR1 is SGHVS and CDR2 is FNYEAQ. J was trimmed by 3 bases and V by 2 bases; bases with no gene match: 5. CDR3 length: 16 amino acids. Written as DNA, the CDR3 is TGTGCCAGCAGCTTACGACAGGGGACCCACACCGGGGAGCTGTTTTTT. It is translated as CASSLRQGTHTGELFF.

This chain connects TRBV12-3 or TRBV12-4 to TRBJ1-1, with D uncertain. Trimming left V 7 bases short and J 3 bases short, with 12 bases between. The CDR3 length is 13 residues. CDR3 DNA sequence: TGTGCCAGCACCCCCGGAGGGTACACTGAAGCTTTCTTT. It encodes CASTPGGYTEAFF.

This clone is a singleton in its sample. This chain joins TRBV6-5 and TRBJ2-1; TRBD2 aligns across 13 bases. Germline V gene sequence: CDR1 MNHEY, CDR2 SVGAGI. The V segment lost 6 bases and the J segment 7 bases; nucleotides outside the gene matches: 6. The CDR3 is 15 residues long. This chain's CDR3 is CASSIGTSGANEQFF. CDR3 nucleotide sequence: TGTGCCAGCAGCATCGGGACTAGCGGGGCTAATGAGCAGTTCTTC.

V usage is TRBV25-1 and J usage is TRBJ1-5; TRBD1 matches 7 bases. This CDR3 has 15 amino acids. Germline-derived CDR1 and CDR2 are MGHDK and SYGVNS. J gave up 4 bases and V 5 bases, and 8 bases lay outside the gene matches. The CDR3 is CASSLSTGRNQPQHF. CDR3 coding DNA: TGTGCCAGCAGTCTCTCGACAGGGAGGAATCAGCCCCAGCATTTT. The full variable domain, its missing parts supplied by reference TRBV25-1 and TRBJ1-5, is EADIYQTPRYLVIGTGKKITLECSQTMGHDKMYWYQQDPGMELHLIHYSYGVNSTEKGDLSSESTVSRIRTEHFPLTLESARPSHTSQYLCASSLSTGRNQPQHFGDGTRLSIL.

The count of this clone is one. V usage is TRBV10-3 and J usage is TRBJ1-1; 8 positions match TRBD1. CDR3 size: 14 residues. V trimming: 5 bases; J trimming: 2 bases; junction bases outside the gene matches: 4. Germline V lookup: CDR1 ENHRY, CDR2 SYGVKD. The CDR3 DNA sequence: TGTGCCATCAGTAAAGGACAGGGAAACACTGAAGCTTTCTTT. Protein: CAISKGQGNTEAFF.

V gene TRBV5-6 combines with J gene TRBJ2-5, with a possible D match to TRBD2 (6 bases). Trimming removed 0 bases at V and 2 bases at J, with 11 bases between. This CDR3 contains 15 residues. Germline lookup yields CDR1 SGHDT and CDR2 YYEEEE. The CDR3 spells CASSLVAGPQETQYF. CDR3 coding DNA: TGTGCCAGCAGCTTGGTTGCGGGACCTCAAGAGACCCAGTACTTC.

The chain couples TRBV28 to TRBJ1-2; a possible D gene is TRBD1 (5 bases). V shed 4 bases and J shed 6 bases, with 21 bases lying between them. Germline CDR1 reads MDHEN; CDR2 reads SYDVKM. The CDR3 runs 16 residues. The CDR3 coding sequence is TGTGCCAGCAGTTCGTCCGGGACCGGGACTGAAGATGGCTACACCTTC. It encodes CASSSSGTGTEDGYTF.

This clone came up once. This rearrangement joins TRBV5-1 to TRBJ2-5; 11 bases are shared with TRBD2. The CDR3 length is 15 residues. The germline CDR1 and CDR2 sequences are SGHRS and YFSETQ. The junction had 0 bases not matched to a gene; V was cut back by 0 bases and J by 2 bases. The CDR3 sequence is CASSLGLAGQETQYF. The CDR3, as DNA: TGCGCCAGCAGCTTGGGACTAGCGGGGCAAGAGACCCAGTACTTC.

This sequence joins TRBV20-1 and TRBJ1-4; no definite D call. V lost 3 bases to trimming and J lost 7 bases, with 3 bases between them. The CDR3 covers 10 residues. Germline assignment: CDR1 DFQATT and CDR2 SNEGSKA (reference sequence). CDR3 DNA sequence: TGCAGTGCTAGGCGTGAAAAACTGTTTTTT. Its protein product is CSARREKLFF.

The chain has TRBV5-5 and TRBJ2-1, with 9 bases aligning to TRBD2. The CDR3 has 15 residues. Trimming took 4 bases from V and 2 from J; bases not matched to a gene: 4. Germline V lookup: CDR1 SGHKS, CDR2 YYEKEE (reference sequence). CDR3 protein: CASSPLAGTYNEQFF. The CDR3 bases are TGTGCCAGCAGCCCGCTAGCGGGGACCTACAATGAGCAGTTCTTC.

CDR3 loop: CASSMVTGSYEQYF. The CDR3 DNA sequence: TGCGCCAGCAGCATGGTGACAGGGTCCTACGAGCAGTACTTC. The V and J genes are TRBV5-1 and TRBJ2-7, with TRBD1 matching over 7 bases. After removal of 4 bases from V and 1 base from J, the junction contained 5 bases not matched to a gene. The CDR3 loop spans 14 amino acids. Germline CDR1 reads SGHRS; CDR2 reads YFSETQ.

The chain joins TRBV30 to TRBJ1-2; tentatively, D is TRBD1 (5 bases). Between the trimmed V and J ends, which lost 0 bases and 7 bases, there was a span of 15 bases. This CDR3 has 14 residues. Germline CDR1 reads GTSNPN; CDR2 reads SVGIG (reference sequence). CDR3 amino acids: CAWSVLITGVGYTF. CDR3 nucleotide sequence: TGTGCCTGGAGTGTATTAATAACAGGCGTTGGCTACACCTTC. The variable domain in full, completed from reference TRBV30 and TRBJ1-2, reads SQTIHQWPATLVQPVGSPLSLECTVEGTSNPNLYWYRQAAGRGLQLLFYSVGIGQISSEVPQNLSASRPQDRQFILSSKKLLLSDSGFYLCAWSVLITGVGYTFGSGTRLTVV.